One and the same sample provided the 9 T cell receptor beta chains below, sequenced in a study of Graves' ophthalmopathy and Graves' hyperthyroidism. Beta-chain TCR CDR3 regions were amplified from RNA transcripts. Following a first-round RT-PCR that used HTBI primers, a second-round multiplex PCR was carried out. TCRdb called the multiplex PCR reads again in MiXCR, with one record for every CDR3 protein. The sample holds more than 300,000 distinct CDR3 sequences, about 16% seen once. The sample was peripheral blood. The source is a woman aged 18-29 years with stable Graves' hyperthyroidism.

This clonotype was counted at least ten times. The gene calls are TRBV19 and TRBJ1-5, with D uncertain. The length of the CDR3 is 14 residues. The ends were cut back, 3 bases at V and 3 bases at J, with 9 bases in the middle. Germline CDR1 reads LNHDA; CDR2 reads SQIVND (reference sequence). The CDR3 loop reads CASSIIAINQPQHF. The CDR3 nucleotides read TGTGCCAGTAGTATCATTGCAATCAATCAGCCCCAGCATTTT.

This clonotype was detected only a few times. V is TRBV6-2 or TRBV6-3 and J is TRBJ2-7, with a possible D match to TRBD1 (6 bases). Germline V gene data show CDR1 as MNHEY and CDR2 as SVGEGT. This CDR3 is built from 13 residues. V was cut by 4 bases and J by 6 bases, with 13 bases left in between. This CDR3 is CASSWGHRGEQYF. CDR3 in DNA: TGTGCCAGCAGTTGGGGACACCGGGGCGAGCAGTACTTC.

This clonotype was observed many times. The CDR3 here is CASSFSPRGTEAFF. The CDR3 nucleotides are TGTGCCAGCAGTTTTTCCCCCAGAGGGACTGAAGCTTTCTTT. The chain links TRBV12-3 or TRBV12-4 to TRBJ1-1, with D hard to call. Deletions cut 3 bases from V and 5 bases from J, with 13 bases between. This CDR3 has 14 residues.

This clonotype showed up many times. The V call is TRBV6-6, the J call TRBJ2-7; 7 bases fit TRBD2. The V segment lost 7 bases and the J segment 0 bases; nucleotides outside the gene matches: 3. CDR1 is MNHNY, CDR2 SVGAGI, per germline (reference sequence). The CDR3 sequence is 13 residues long. CDR3 sequence reads: CASTGGNSYEQYF. CDR3 bases: TGTGCCAGCACGGGGGGAAACTCCTACGAGCAGTACTTC.

This clonotype was counted ten times or more. This sequence joins TRBV12-3 or TRBV12-4 and TRBJ2-2; 8 bases are shared with TRBD1. The length of the CDR3 is 14 residues. The trim removed 3 bases at V and 9 bases at J, leaving 6 bases unmatched. The CDR3 protein is CASSFYGTGWELFF. The CDR3 DNA sequence: TGTGCCAGCAGTTTTTATGGGACAGGATGGGAGCTGTTTTTT.

This clonotype was counted at least ten times. The rearrangement links TRBV19 to TRBJ2-7; a weak D match, TRBD2 (6 bases). Per the germline V gene, CDR1 is LNHDA and CDR2 is SQIVND (reference sequence). There are 15 residues in the CDR3. Trimming stripped 3 bases from V and 1 base from J, with 13 bases between. The CDR3 protein is CASSIRRGASYEQYF. The CDR3 bases are TGTGCCAGTAGTATCCGACGCGGGGCGTCCTACGAGCAGTACTTC.

In its sample, this clonotype was seen once. A much larger clone differs by one base, so this may be a read error. The chain employs TRBV29-1 and TRBJ2-7; D is perhaps TRBD2 (6 bases). The CDR3 loop spans 11 amino acids. The germline gives CDR1 SQVTM, CDR2 ANQGSEA. Between the trimmed V and J ends, which lost 1 base and 9 bases, there was a span of 10 bases. The CDR3 DNA follows: TGCAGCGTTGAAGGGAGGGACGGGCAGTACTTC. It codes for CSVEGRDGQYF.

This clonotype was observed many times. CDR3 bases: TGTGCCAGCAGTGAACCCCAGAACCCTTTATACGAGCAGTACTTC. Amino acid sequence: CASSEPQNPLYEQYF. The rearrangement joins TRBV2 to TRBJ2-7; no reliable D call. This CDR3 is 15 amino acids long. Germline V gives CDR1 SNHLY, CDR2 FYNNEI. Trimming removed 2 bases from V and 4 bases from J, with 15 bases in between.

This chain links TRBV20-1 with TRBJ2-7; TRBD2 matches 14 bases. In germline, CDR1 is DFQATT, CDR2 SNEGSKA (reference sequence). This CDR3 spans 13 amino acids. Trimming at V came to 6 bases and at J to 6 bases, leaving 4 bases not matched to a gene. The CDR3 DNA sequence: TGCAGTGCCCCCGGACTAGCGGGGGGCGAGCAGTACTTC. It translates to CSAPGLAGGEQYF.